Below, 23 T cell receptor beta chains from the same sample are listed, as sequenced in a study of T cell repertoires in aging, cancer and after chemotherapy. Peripheral blood genomic DNA, not sorted cells or RNA, was the template. TRB rearrangements spanning V, D and J were amplified using mixed TRB-A/B primers. MiXCR, run by TCRdb on the multiplex PCR reads, gives a single entry per CDR3 protein. The sample holds about 13,000 distinct CDR3 sequences, about 25% seen once. The sequenced material came from blood. These receptors were taken from a human donor in good health.

The J gene is TRBJ1-4, the V gene TRBV6-2 or TRBV6-3; the D is unclear. The CDR3 has 14 residues. V lost 2 bases and J 4 bases, leaving 8 bases between the germline ends. CDR1 is MNHEY, CDR2 SVGEGT, per germline. Here the CDR3 reads CASSYRWGNEKLFF. In DNA, the CDR3 is TGTGCCAGCAGTTACCGATGGGGTAATGAAAAACTGTTTTTT.

In its sample, this clonotype was seen a few times. The rearrangement uses TRBV20-1 and TRBJ1-1, with 8 bases identical to TRBD1. Trimming took 7 bases from V and 3 from J; bases not matched to a gene: 7. Germline lookup yields CDR1 DFQATT and CDR2 SNEGSKA (reference sequence). The CDR3 runs 13 residues. The CDR3 nucleotides read TGCAGTGTCTCAGGGGGCAGGTACACTGAAGCTTTCTTT. This translates into CSVSGGRYTEAFF.

This clonotype was seen a handful of times. This chain links TRBV19 with TRBJ1-1; 7 bases agree with TRBD1. The germline V gene encodes CDR1 LNHDA and CDR2 SQIVND (reference sequence). The CDR3 is made up of 14 amino acids. V lost 5 bases and J lost 4; bases outside the gene matches: 7. Here the CDR3 DNA reads TGTGCCAGTAGTCCAGGGGGGGCGAGCACTGAAGCTTTCTTT. It yields the protein CASSPGGASTEAFF.

This clonotype was counted many times. The chain uses TRBV6-5 and TRBJ2-7; 12 bases line up with TRBD2. Germline CDR1 and CDR2: MNHEY and SVGAGI. Losses at the gene ends were 6 bases for V and 4 bases for J; bases not matched to a gene: 4. The CDR3 is made up of 14 amino acids. CDR3 DNA sequence: TGTGCCAGCAGAGCTAGCGGGGGGGGTTACGAGCAGTACTTC. Its protein product is CASRASGGGYEQYF.

V and J are TRBV28 and TRBJ1-2; 12 bases match TRBD1. This CDR3 has 14 residues. V dropped 6 bases and J dropped 7; count of bases not matched to a gene: 6. Per the germline V gene, CDR1 is MDHEN and CDR2 is SYDVKM. This CDR3 reads CASRVGQGAGGYTF. CDR3 sequence (DNA): TGTGCCAGCAGAGTGGGACAGGGGGCCGGTGGCTACACCTTC.

About this clonotype: A read error may account for a junction end that differs from germline. J is TRBJ2-5 and V is TRBV7-2; D remains unclear. The CDR3 consists of 12 residues. Germline values: CDR1 SGHTA, CDR2 FQGNSA. The CDR3: CASSLTEPLTDF. In DNA form, the CDR3 reads TGTGCCAGCAGCTTAACGGAACCTCTCACGGACTTC.

The rearrangement uses TRBV28 and TRBJ1-1, with 7 bases aligning to TRBD1. Germline V gene lookup returns CDR1 MDHEN and CDR2 SYDVKM. After removal of 5 bases from V and 7 bases from J, the junction contained 10 bases not matched to a gene. The CDR3 extends over 14 amino acids. The CDR3 spells CASSNRDRTREAFF. The CDR3 nucleotides read TGTGCCAGCAGTAACCGGGACAGAACCCGTGAAGCTTTCTTT. Complete variable domain (other parts from reference TRBV28 and TRBJ1-1): DVKVTQSSRYLVKRTGEKVFLECVQDMDHENMFWYRQDPGLGLRLIYFSYDVKMKEKGDIPEGYSVSREKKERFSLILESASTNQTSMYLCASSNRDRTREAFFGQGTRLTVV.

The J gene is TRBJ1-1, the V gene TRBV19; 9 bases fit TRBD1. The CDR3 has 13 residues. Germline V CDR1 and CDR2: LNHDA, SQIVND (reference sequence). Trimming cost V 8 bases and J 3 bases; bases outside gene matches: 4. The CDR3 spells CASAGQGYTEAFF. The CDR3 bases are TGTGCCAGTGCGGGACAGGGATACACTGAAGCTTTCTTT.

By share, this clonotype counts as medium-sized (0.01 to 0.1%). J is TRBJ1-2 and V is TRBV27, with 7 bases identical to TRBD1. The V gene's germline CDR1 is MNHEY and CDR2 SMNVEV (reference sequence). CDR3 length equals 13 residues. Unmatched junction bases numbered 7, after V lost 4 bases and J lost 8 bases. The CDR3 protein is CASSYNRGYGYTF. The CDR3 DNA reads TGTGCCAGCAGTTACAACAGGGGATACGGCTACACCTTC.

The rearrangement links TRBV28 to TRBJ2-1; TRBD2 matches at 9 bases. This CDR3 comprises 17 residues. Germline CDR1 and CDR2: MDHEN and SYDVKM. After removal of 3 bases from V and 2 bases from J, the junction contained 8 bases not matched to a gene. The CDR3 bases are TGTGCCAGCAGTTTTTTGGGCGGGGGGGGCGCCTACAATGAGCAGTTCTTC. It yields the protein CASSFLGGGGAYNEQFF.

The chain has TRBV20-1 and TRBJ1-5; possible D gene TRBD1, 6 bases. V dropped 0 bases and J dropped 4 bases, with 13 bases sitting between them. The germline V gene encodes CDR1 DFQATT and CDR2 SNEGSKA (reference sequence). The CDR3 contains 15 residues. CDR3 sequence (DNA): TGCAGTGCTAGAGATACAGGGAGGGGAAATCAGCCCCAGCATTTT. Residues: CSARDTGRGNQPQHF.

This clonotype occurred a few times. The V call is TRBV15, the J call TRBJ1-2, with D maybe TRBD1 (6 bases). The V end was cut by 0 bases, the J end by 3 bases, with 14 bases between. The CDR3 spans 16 residues. The germline CDR1 and CDR2 sequences are LNHNV and YYDKDF (reference sequence). CDR3 residues: CATSRDFSGGYYGYTF. CDR3 in DNA: TGTGCCACCAGCAGAGATTTTTCGGGGGGCTACTATGGCTACACCTTC.

J is TRBJ2-1 and V is TRBV4-3, with 8 bases identical to TRBD2. From germline, CDR1 is LGHNA and CDR2 YSLEER. The CDR3 runs 15 residues. The V segment lost 2 bases and the J segment 9 bases; nucleotides outside the gene matches: 9. The chain's CDR3 is CASSQFGLARSEQFF. The CDR3 region has the DNA TGCGCCAGCAGCCAATTCGGACTAGCAAGGAGTGAGCAGTTCTTC.

The chain links TRBV7-2 to TRBJ1-1; D gene unclear. The germline V and J ends were trimmed by 3 bases and 7 bases, with 18 bases remaining between them. Per the germline V gene, CDR1 is SGHTA and CDR2 is FQGNSA. The CDR3 covers 15 residues. CDR3: CASSLVFQARLEAFF. The CDR3 DNA reads TGTGCCAGCAGCTTGGTTTTTCAGGCCCGCCTTGAAGCTTTCTTT. Full variable domain (missing parts from reference TRBV7-2 and TRBJ1-1): GAGVSQSPSNKVTEKGKDVELRCDPISGHTALYWYRQSLGQGLEFLIYFQGNSAPDKSGLPSDRFSAERTGGSVSTLTIQRTQQEDSAVYLCASSLVFQARLEAFFGQGTRLTVV.

In this sample, this clonotype turned up once. The J gene is TRBJ2-3, the V gene TRBV6-4; TRBD1 aligns across 10 bases. Germline V lookup: CDR1 MRHNA, CDR2 SNTAGT. Trimming at V came to 10 bases and at J to 4 bases, leaving 8 bases not matched to a gene. The CDR3 runs to 14 residues. This chain's CDR3 is CAIRQGAPPDTQYF. Here the CDR3 DNA reads TGTGCCATACGACAGGGGGCGCCCCCAGATACGCAGTATTTT.

In its sample, this clonotype was seen a few times. The chain combines TRBV5-5 with TRBJ1-4; no clear D gene. V was pared by 0 bases and J by 4 bases, with 13 bases between. Germline V lookup: CDR1 SGHKS, CDR2 YYEKEE (reference sequence). The CDR3 runs to 16 residues. DNA of the CDR3: TGTGCCAGCAGCTTGGGGGCAGGACCACTTAATGAAAAACTGTTTTTT. Its protein is CASSLGAGPLNEKLFF. The full variable domain, with the rest looked up from reference TRBV5-5 and TRBJ1-4, is DAGVTQSPTHLIKTRGQQVTLRCSPISGHKSVSWYQQVLGQGPQFIFQYYEKEERGRGNFPDRFSARQFPNYSSELNVNALLLGDSALYLCASSLGAGPLNEKLFFGSGTQLSVL.

The V call is TRBV18, the J call TRBJ1-4; maybe TRBD1 (6 bases). The V and J ends lost 3 bases and 7 bases respectively, with 12 bases between them. Germline V gives CDR1 KGHSH, CDR2 LQKENI. This CDR3 spans 14 amino acids. The CDR3 DNA is TGTGCCAGCTCACCCCCGGTACAGGGTGAAAAACTGTTTTTT. Translation gives CASSPPVQGEKLFF.

This clonotype has just a few counts. This rearrangement joins TRBV20-1 to TRBJ2-1; D possibly matches TRBD1 or TRBD2 (6 bases each). The CDR3 is 14 residues long. Trimming took off 2 bases at V and 0 bases at J, with 8 bases between the two ends. In germline, CDR1 is DFQATT, CDR2 SNEGSKA (reference sequence). The CDR3 is CSARRGASYNEQFF. The CDR3 bases are TGCAGTGCTAGAAGGGGGGCCTCCTACAATGAGCAGTTCTTC.

This clonotype was observed a few times. The V call is TRBV12-3 or TRBV12-4, the J call TRBJ2-5; the D gene is possibly TRBD2 (5 bases). There are 15 residues in the CDR3. Trimming stripped 6 bases from V and 5 bases from J, with 19 bases between. Here the CDR3 reads CASRGRLGVRETQYF. In nucleotides, the CDR3 is TGTGCCAGCAGGGGGAGACTCGGGGTGAGGGAGACCCAGTACTTC.

The sample holds a few counts of this clonotype. This CDR3 is CAISLGQGIYGYTF. In nucleotides, the CDR3 is TGTGCCATCAGCCTGGGACAGGGAATCTATGGCTACACCTTC. The chain uses TRBV6-2 or TRBV6-3 and TRBJ1-2, with 9 positions matching TRBD1. V lost 10 bases to trimming and J lost 4 bases; unmatched junction nucleotides: 10. The CDR3 consists of 14 residues. Germline CDR1 MNHEY, CDR2 SVGEGT.

V is TRBV4-2 and J is TRBJ1-6; maybe TRBD1 (6 bases). The CDR3 runs to 16 residues. The V end lost 0 bases, the J end lost 2 bases, and 8 bases lay between the germline ends. The germline gives CDR1 LGHNA, CDR2 YNFKEQ. CDR3 region: CASSQEGGPYNSPLHF. The CDR3 nucleotides are TGTGCCAGCAGCCAAGAGGGGGGCCCCTATAATTCACCCCTCCACTTT.

The gene calls are TRBV30 and TRBJ2-5, with a possible D match to TRBD1 (6 bases). The germline V gene encodes CDR1 GTSNPN and CDR2 SVGIG (reference sequence). The CDR3 is made up of 14 amino acids. V lost 4 bases and J 1 base, leaving 13 bases between the germline ends. This CDR3 reads CAWIGRGSQETQYF. The CDR3 DNA is TGTGCCTGGATTGGCAGGGGATCCCAAGAGACCCAGTACTTC.

This clonotype was counted a few times. V is TRBV6-5 and J is TRBJ1-4; 10 bases line up with TRBD1. This CDR3 is 14 amino acids long. Per the germline V gene, CDR1 is MNHEY and CDR2 is SVGAGI. V gave up 5 bases and J gave up 8 bases; unmatched junction bases: 5. CDR3 sequence (DNA): TGTGCCAGCAGTCGCCGGGACAGGGGAGAAAAACTGTTTTTT. Its translation: CASSRRDRGEKLFF.